This T cell receptor beta chain was sequenced in a study of Ad26.COV2.S vaccination and SARS-CoV-2 variants. For the study at large: Participants got Ad26.COV2.S intramuscularly, once or twice 56 days apart.

Treatment: some 20 received Ad26.COV2.S at low or high dose, single or two shots; 5 received placebo; per-sample allocation not given. Sample collection was performed on day 63 after the first vaccine or placebo injection. An Ad26 vector expressing Wuhan-strain SARS-CoV-2 spike served as the vaccine. Libraries were prepared by immunoSEQ multiplex PCR; TCRdb keeps only in-frame clonotypes and omits some of them. The table records 350,000 to 400,000 clones, roughly 90% of them present only once. Trimming cost V 5 bases and J 0 bases, with 7 bases left between them. The CDR3 runs 12 residues. CDR1 is GTSNPN, CDR2 SVGIG, per germline (reference sequence). Regarding this clone: Its antigen is not known.

Study-level findings and limits: Recipients of vaccine and of placebo showed similar breadth of their non-spike TCR repertoires.

The receptor's source is a person aged 18-60 years who received the Ad26.COV2.S COVID-19 vaccine or a placebo. Specimen: peripheral blood, collected in a trial of Ad26.COV2.S vaccine versus placebo. The chain is built from TRBV30 and TRBJ1-1; D is unresolved. CDR3: CAWGTVNTEAFF. The CDR3 DNA sequence: TGTGCCTGGGGAACCGTGAACACTGAAGCTTTCTTT. Filled out from reference TRBV30 and TRBJ1-1, the complete variable domain reads SQTIHQWPATLVQPVGSPLSLECTVEGTSNPNLYWYRQAAGRGLQLLFYSVGIGQISSEVPQNLSASRPQDRQFILSSKKLLLSDSGFYLCAWGTVNTEAFFGQGTRLTVV.